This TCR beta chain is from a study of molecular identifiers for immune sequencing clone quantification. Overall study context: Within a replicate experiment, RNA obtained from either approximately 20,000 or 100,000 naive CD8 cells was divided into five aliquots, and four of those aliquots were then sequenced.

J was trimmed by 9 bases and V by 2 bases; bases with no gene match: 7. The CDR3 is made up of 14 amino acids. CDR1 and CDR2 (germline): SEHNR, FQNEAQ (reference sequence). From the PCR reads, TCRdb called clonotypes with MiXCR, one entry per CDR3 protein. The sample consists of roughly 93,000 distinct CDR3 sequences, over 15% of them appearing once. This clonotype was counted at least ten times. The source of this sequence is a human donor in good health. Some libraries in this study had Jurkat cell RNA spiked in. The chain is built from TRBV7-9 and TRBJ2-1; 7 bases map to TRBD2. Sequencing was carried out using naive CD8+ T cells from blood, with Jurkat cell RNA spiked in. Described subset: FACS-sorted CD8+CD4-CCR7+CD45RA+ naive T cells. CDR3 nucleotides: TGTGCCAGCAGCTTATTTGCGGGAGCGGGTGAGCAGTTCTTC. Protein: CASSLFAGAGEQFF.